This TCR beta chain was profiled in a study of tumor-infiltrating lymphocytes in primary liver carcinoma. Points from the study as a whole: Pairs comparing tumor with adjacent tissue or blood overlapped less than pairs drawn from tumor regions. Tumors reached a significantly greater top-250-clone fraction than blood did (p = 0.039).

As regards this clonotype: The antigen is unknown.

Germline CDR1 is MNHNS and CDR2 is SASEGT. CDR3 length equals 18 residues. Both blood RNA, taken from unsorted whole blood, and germline DNA were extracted. Presurgery, 4 to 4.5 milliliters of peripheral blood were collected. TCR beta cDNA came from roughly 0.45 ug total RNA, primed with a constant-region primer. Three nested multiplex PCR rounds of slightly modified ARM-PCR generated TCR beta libraries. The first two PCR rounds used TRBV1-TRBV30 primers with a Cbeta primer, approximately 9 cycles each. TCRdb re-analysed the multiplex PCR reads in MiXCR, keeping a single row per CDR3 protein. The sample includes some 190,000 distinct CDR3 sequences, over 45% seen only once; the top ten take around three quarters.

The sequence was obtained from a man aged 35 to 55 with primary liver carcinoma and hepatitis B virus infection. The specimen was peripheral blood. The chain combines TRBV6-1 with TRBJ2-3; a possible D gene is TRBD2 (5 bases). Here the CDR3 DNA reads TGTTTCAGCAGTGAACCAGCTGGCGGGCCGTATAGCACAGATACGCAGTATTTT. Its protein product is CFSSEPAGGPYSTDTQYF.